A selection of T cell receptor beta chains follows, all from one sample in a study of blood T cell repertoires in COVID-19. The method was immunoSEQ multiplex PCR; TCRdb's version includes in-frame clones alone and lacks a portion of them. The repertoire holds tens of thousands of clones, with more than 75% as singletons. Sequenced material: peripheral blood. These TCRs come from a man at least 80 years old with acute or convalescent COVID-19. The CDR3 runs from the conserved cysteine through the conserved F or W. The order of the fields is V gene, J gene, CDR3 protein.

V gene: TRBV10-2; J gene: TRBJ2-6; CDR3 protein: CATTRVGQGAVGANVLTF
V gene: TRBV2; J gene: TRBJ1-5; CDR3 protein: CASSVGGEPQHF
V gene: TRBV5-5; J gene: TRBJ1-1; CDR3 protein: CASSPGPMNTEAFF
V gene: TRBV24-1; J gene: TRBJ1-5; CDR3 protein: CATSSRGGQPQHF
V gene: TRBV5-4; J gene: TRBJ1-2; CDR3 protein: CASSLEGLPYGYTF
V gene: TRBV10-3; J gene: TRBJ2-7; CDR3 protein: CAIRKSTSGFYEQYF
V gene: TRBV5-1; J gene: TRBJ2-5; CDR3 protein: CASRGRGGQETQYF
V gene: TRBV6-1; J gene: TRBJ1-1; CDR3 protein: CASSDLQIGGTEAFF
V gene: TRBV28; J gene: TRBJ1-1; CDR3 protein: CASREGGMNTEAFF
V gene: TRBV27; J gene: TRBJ1-6; CDR3 protein: CASSLGSNSPLHF
V gene: TRBV5-1; J gene: TRBJ2-1; CDR3 protein: CASSPGQTYNEQFF
V gene: TRBV6-5; J gene: TRBJ1-5; CDR3 protein: CASSYKANQPQHF
V gene: TRBV15; J gene: TRBJ2-1; CDR3 protein: CATSRDLAGGDNEQFF
V gene: TRBV19; J gene: TRBJ2-7; CDR3 protein: CASKQLATASYEQYF
V gene: TRBV5-1; J gene: TRBJ1-1; CDR3 protein: CASSAGQSGTEAFF
V gene: TRBV18; J gene: TRBJ2-2; CDR3 protein: CASSPPSRSSTGELFF
V gene: TRBV6-5; J gene: TRBJ2-7; CDR3 protein: CASSPQLISYEQYF
V gene: TRBV5-4; J gene: TRBJ1-6; CDR3 protein: CASSPGGQGDNSPLHF
V gene: TRBV19; J gene: TRBJ2-1; CDR3 protein: CASSEWAGGGNEQFF
V gene: TRBV2; J gene: TRBJ1-1; CDR3 protein: CASNRVNTEAFF
V gene: TRBV18; J gene: TRBJ2-7; CDR3 protein: CASSPSSGNEQYF
V gene: TRBV18; J gene: TRBJ1-5; CDR3 protein: CASSGGGGQPQHF
V gene: TRBV7-2; J gene: TRBJ2-1; CDR3 protein: CASSLFGGNEQFF
V gene: TRBV3-1/TRBV3-2; J gene: TRBJ2-1; CDR3 protein: CASSPLTSYNEQFF
V gene: TRBV11-3; J gene: TRBJ1-6; CDR3 protein: CASSLGSPGSPLHF
V gene: TRBV5-1; J gene: TRBJ2-5; CDR3 protein: CASSTTSGKETQYF
V gene: TRBV5-8; J gene: TRBJ2-1; CDR3 protein: CASSIPTGHWENEQFF
V gene: TRBV7-7; J gene: TRBJ2-5; CDR3 protein: CASSIQSGVQETQYF
V gene: TRBV30; J gene: TRBJ2-7; CDR3 protein: CAWSRLSSYEQYF
V gene: TRBV2; J gene: TRBJ2-1; CDR3 protein: CASSEFWLAGGNEQFF
V gene: TRBV28; J gene: TRBJ1-3; CDR3 protein: CASSSDTIYF
V gene: TRBV25-1; J gene: TRBJ1-2; CDR3 protein: CASSEPGGQTGGYTF
V gene: TRBV5-4; J gene: TRBJ2-3; CDR3 protein: CASSFGAGVDTQYF
V gene: TRBV5-8; J gene: TRBJ1-5; CDR3 protein: CASSRGSYSNQPQHF
V gene: TRBV7-6; J gene: TRBJ2-1; CDR3 protein: CASSSGLAQSYNEQFF
V gene: TRBV7-3; J gene: TRBJ2-1; CDR3 protein: CASSTGTSGSNEQFF
V gene: TRBV2; J gene: TRBJ1-4; CDR3 protein: CASTRDRATNEKLFF
V gene: TRBV10-1; J gene: TRBJ2-1; CDR3 protein: CASSESRGSYNEQFF
V gene: TRBV30; J gene: TRBJ1-5; CDR3 protein: CAWSVGAGNQPQHF
V gene: TRBV19; J gene: TRBJ2-1; CDR3 protein: CASSMVKTGYNEQFF